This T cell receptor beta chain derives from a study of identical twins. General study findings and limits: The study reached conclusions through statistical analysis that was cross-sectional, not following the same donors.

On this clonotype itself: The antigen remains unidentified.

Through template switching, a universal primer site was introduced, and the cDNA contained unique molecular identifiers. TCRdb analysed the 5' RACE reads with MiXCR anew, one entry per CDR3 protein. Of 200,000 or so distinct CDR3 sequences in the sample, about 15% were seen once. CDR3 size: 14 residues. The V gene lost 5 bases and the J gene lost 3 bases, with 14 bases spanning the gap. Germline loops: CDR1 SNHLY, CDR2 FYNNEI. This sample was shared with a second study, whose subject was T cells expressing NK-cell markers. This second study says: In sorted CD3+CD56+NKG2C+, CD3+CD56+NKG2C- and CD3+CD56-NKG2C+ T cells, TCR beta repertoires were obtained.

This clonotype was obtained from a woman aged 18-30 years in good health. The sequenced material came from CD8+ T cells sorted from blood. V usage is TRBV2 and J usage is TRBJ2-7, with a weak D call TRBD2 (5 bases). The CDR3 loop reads CASSKVSVIYEQYF. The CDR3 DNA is TGTGCCAGCAGTAAGGTTAGCGTGATCTACGAGCAGTACTTC.